This entry lists 19 T cell receptor beta chains sequenced from one sample in a study of beta chain features in type 1 diabetes (dated by TCRdb to the late 2010s). Receptors were amplified or captured by the immunoSEQ multiplex PCR assay. The entire amount of isolated RNA was reverse transcribed using the High Capacity cDNA Reverse Transcription Kit, so the sequenced TCRB transcripts were expressed ones. Here the immuneACCESS table is served through TCRdb, limited to in-frame sequences with V and J called. Missing clones are a known gap in these copies; in checked studies unresolved V genes cover under half, and the rest lacks a known reason. The sample table records fewer than 400,000 clones; around 7.6% of these occur just once. Together, the top ten hold 0.44% of the sample. Sequenced: central memory CD4+ T cells from blood. All receptors derive from a woman aged 18-35 years in good health.

Concerning this clone itself: Other DNA sequences within the sample encode an identical CDR3. This rearrangement joins TRBV28 to TRBJ2-1; no reliable D call. Germline lookup yields CDR1 MDHEN and CDR2 SYDVKM. V lost 2 bases and J 9 bases, leaving 5 bases between the germline ends. The CDR3 consists of 11 residues. The chain's CDR3 is CASSLMGEQFF. The CDR3 DNA is TGTGCCAGCAGTTTAATGGGTGAGCAGTTCTTC. The full variable domain, its missing parts supplied by reference TRBV28 and TRBJ2-1, is DVKVTQSSRYLVKRTGEKVFLECVQDMDHENMFWYRQDPGLGLRLIYFSYDVKMKEKGDIPEGYSVSREKKERFSLILESASTNQTSMYLCASSLMGEQFFGPGTRLTVL.

The chain has TRBV6-5 and TRBJ1-1; 7 nucleotides align to TRBD1. This CDR3 spans 14 amino acids. V trimming: 6 bases; J trimming: 1 base; junction bases outside the gene matches: 5. Germline lookup yields CDR1 MNHEY and CDR2 SVGAGI. The CDR3 loop is CASRGGQRNTEAFF. Here the CDR3 DNA reads TGTGCCAGCAGAGGGGGACAGAGGAACACTGAAGCTTTCTTT.

This clone was seen a few times. The chain couples TRBV28 to TRBJ2-7, with D perhaps TRBD1 (6 bases). The CDR3 is made up of 13 amino acids. Per germline, CDR1 MDHEN and CDR2 SYDVKM. Between the trimmed V and J ends, which lost 6 bases and 3 bases, there was a span of 12 bases. The CDR3 protein is CASRRGQNYEQYF. CDR3 sequence (DNA): TGTGCCAGCAGAAGAGGACAGAACTACGAGCAGTACTTC.

This clone showed up just a few times. This CDR3 is CASSGAQGTYYGYTF. The CDR3 DNA follows: TGTGCCAGCAGCGGAGCACAGGGAACTTACTATGGCTACACCTTC. The chain uses TRBV9 and TRBJ1-2, with a tentative D call TRBD1 (6 bases). The CDR3 is made up of 15 amino acids. Deletions cut 3 bases from V and 3 bases from J, with 15 bases between. Germline CDR1 SGDLS, CDR2 YYNGEE.

This clone was detected ten times or more. The CDR3 reads CSVRTGMNTEAFF. The CDR3 nucleotides are TGCAGCGTGCGGACAGGCATGAACACTGAAGCTTTCTTT. This chain joins TRBV29-1 and TRBJ1-1; 7 nucleotides match TRBD1. This CDR3 spans 13 amino acids. Germline V gives CDR1 SQVTM, CDR2 ANQGSEA. V lost 6 bases to trimming and J lost 0 bases; unmatched junction nucleotides: 4.

The chain is built from TRBV29-1 and TRBJ2-1; TRBD1 aligns across 10 bases. This CDR3 is 15 amino acids long. Germline values: CDR1 SQVTM, CDR2 ANQGSEA. V lost 5 bases, J lost 3 bases, and 7 bases stayed unmatched. For the CDR3, the DNA is TGCAGCGTTCGAGGCCGGGACAGGGGCTACAATGAGCAGTTCTTC. This sequence encodes CSVRGRDRGYNEQFF.

The rearrangement joins TRBV9 to TRBJ2-6; no clear D gene. CDR1 is SGDLS and CDR2 is YYNGEE in the germline V gene. The CDR3 covers 16 residues. V was clipped by 0 bases and J by 2 bases, with 9 bases between them. This CDR3 is CASSVDPSAGANVLTF. CDR3 coding DNA: TGTGCCAGCAGCGTAGATCCCAGTGCTGGGGCCAACGTCCTGACTTTC.

This chain uses TRBV5-6 with TRBJ2-1; 8 nucleotides align to TRBD2. Germline V gives CDR1 SGHDT, CDR2 YYEEEE. The CDR3 sequence is 16 residues long. The trim removed 6 bases at V and 6 bases at J, leaving 14 bases unmatched. CDR3 nucleotide sequence: TGTGCCAGCAACCTTCTAGGAGGGACTAGTATCAATGAGCAGTTCTTC. This sequence encodes CASNLLGGTSINEQFF.

The chain joins TRBV7-2 to TRBJ1-1; possibly TRBD1 for D (5 bases). The length of the CDR3 is 14 residues. CDR1 and CDR2 from the germline V gene are SGHTA and FQGNSA. Between the trimmed V and J ends, which lost 5 bases and 7 bases, there was a span of 17 bases. In nucleotides, the CDR3 is TGTGCCAGCAGCCCGCACGGGGCTGGGGGTGAAGCTTTCTTT. This encodes CASSPHGAGGEAFF.

This chain uses TRBV28 with TRBJ2-2; no clear D. Trimming cost V 4 bases and J 4 bases, with 10 bases left between them. This CDR3 has 14 residues. In germline, CDR1 is MDHEN, CDR2 SYDVKM. CDR3: CASSSWPPTGELFF. CDR3 nucleotide sequence: TGTGCCAGCAGTTCCTGGCCCCCCACCGGGGAGCTGTTTTTT.

This chain uses TRBV4-3 with TRBJ1-4, with unresolved D. Looked up from germline, CDR1 is LGHNA and CDR2 is YSLEER. V was clipped by 4 bases and J by 0 bases, with 9 bases between them. This CDR3 spans 15 amino acids. Written as DNA, the CDR3 is TGCGCCAGCAGCCCGTACACAGCAACTAATGAAAAACTGTTTTTT. As protein: CASSPYTATNEKLFF.

The chain is built from TRBV18 and TRBJ1-1; the D gene is possibly TRBD1 (5 bases). Germline V gene lookup returns CDR1 KGHSH and CDR2 LQKENI. Trimming took off 2 bases at V and 6 bases at J, with 10 bases between the two ends. CDR3 length: 13 amino acids. The CDR3 spells CASSPGGISEAFF. The CDR3 DNA follows: TGTGCCAGCTCACCAGGGGGGATCTCTGAAGCTTTCTTT. The full variable domain, with the rest looked up from reference TRBV18 and TRBJ1-1, is NAGVMQNPRHLVRRRGQEARLRCSPMKGHSHVYWYRQLPEEGLKFMVYLQKENIIDESGMPKERFSAEFPKEGPSILRIQQVVRGDSAAYFCASSPGGISEAFFGQGTRLTVV.

CDR3 sequence reads: CASSTSSGRPLITYEQYF. In DNA, the CDR3 is TGTGCCAGCTCTACTAGTAGCGGGAGGCCACTAATTACCTACGAGCAGTACTTC. The V and J genes are TRBV18 and TRBJ2-7; TRBD2 matches 10 bases. Germline V gene data show CDR1 as KGHSH and CDR2 as LQKENI. The V and J ends lost 6 bases and 2 bases, in that order; junction bases with no gene match: 16. This CDR3 contains 18 residues.

This clone was seen a few times. The chain recombines TRBV6-6 with TRBJ1-5; the D gene is possibly TRBD1 (5 bases). Germline CDR1 reads MNHNY; CDR2 reads SVGAGI (reference sequence). V lost 6 bases and J lost 9, with 21 bases in between. The CDR3 has 15 residues. CDR3 protein: CASSQGAAPYWPQHF. For the CDR3, the DNA is TGTGCCAGCAGCCAAGGGGCAGCCCCGTATTGGCCCCAGCATTTT.

The V gene is TRBV4-1, the J gene TRBJ1-5; 8 bases are a match to TRBD1. The trim removed 2 bases at V and 6 bases at J, leaving 15 bases unmatched. This CDR3 contains 18 residues. Germline V gene data show CDR1 as MGHRA and CDR2 as YSYEKL. CDR3 protein: CASSQSWAKYRGGQPQHF. CDR3 DNA: TGCGCCAGCAGCCAATCGTGGGCGAAATACAGGGGGGGTCAGCCCCAGCATTTT.

This clone showed up just a few times. V is TRBV5-4 and J is TRBJ2-1, with 11 bases aligning to TRBD2. Germline V CDR1 and CDR2: SGHNT, YYREEE (reference sequence). V trimming: 3 bases; J trimming: 3 bases; junction bases outside the gene matches: 5. CDR3 size: 16 residues. This chain's CDR3 is CASSSFLAGGYNEQFF. CDR3 coding DNA: TGTGCCAGCAGCTCGTTTCTAGCGGGAGGCTACAATGAGCAGTTCTTC.

The chain couples TRBV7-3 to TRBJ2-6; TRBD2 might be the D (5 bases). CDR3 length: 13 amino acids. V was cut by 5 bases and J by 5 bases, with 7 bases left in between. CDR1 SGHTA and CDR2 FQGTGA come from the germline V gene. The CDR3 sequence: CASSLGRANVLTF. In nucleotides, the CDR3 is TGTGCCAGCAGCCTCGGGAGGGCCAACGTCCTGACTTTC. Using reference TRBV7-3 and TRBJ2-6 for the parts outside the CDR3, the full variable domain is GAGVSQTPSNKVTEKGKYVELRCDPISGHTALYWYRQSLGQGPEFLIYFQGTGAADDSGLPNDRFFAVRPEGSVSTLKIQRTERGDSAVYLCASSLGRANVLTFGAGSRLTVL.

This sequence joins TRBV7-9 and TRBJ1-1; possible D gene TRBD1, 5 bases. The CDR3 has 12 amino acids. Germline V gene sequence: CDR1 SEHNR, CDR2 FQNEAQ (reference sequence). V was shortened by 5 bases and J by 11 bases, with 15 bases between the two germline ends. The CDR3 here is CASSKDSPRAFF. The CDR3 DNA reads TGTGCCAGCAGCAAAGACAGCCCTCGCGCTTTCTTT. The variable domain in full, completed from reference TRBV7-9 and TRBJ1-1, reads DTGVSQNPRHKITKRGQNVTFRCDPISEHNRLYWYRQTLGQGPEFLTYFQNEAQLEKSRLLSDRFSAERPKGSFSTLEIQRTEQGDSAMYLCASSKDSPRAFFGQGTRLTVV.

A few counts support this clone. The chain recombines TRBV25-1 with TRBJ2-7; TRBD1 aligns across 7 bases. The CDR3 covers 14 residues. V lost 2 bases to trimming and J lost 7 bases; unmatched junction nucleotides: 8. In germline, CDR1 is MGHDK, CDR2 SYGVNS. The DNA of the CDR3 is TGTGCCAGCAGTGAAGGGCAGGACAGGTATGAGCAGTACTTC. This encodes CASSEGQDRYEQYF.